One and the same sample provided the 4 T cell receptor beta chains below, sequenced in a study of graft-versus-host responses after intestinal transplantation. Here immunoSEQ multiplex PCR was the method, and the copy in TCRdb shows in-frame clones only, minus some. This sample has approximately 7,000 clones, with around 30% found just once. Irradiated, violet-dye-labeled stimulators (around 200,000) were plated alongside around 200,000 CFSE-labeled responders. The input for sequencing was alloreactive CD8+ T cells from a mixed lymphocyte reaction culture, taken before transplantation. Indicated subset: CFSE-low proliferating T cells sorted from approximately 6-day pre-transplant mixed lymphocyte reaction (GvH or HvG direction). The receptors derive from a human patient who was an organ donor for intestinal transplantation.

Notes on this clone: Other DNA sequences in the same sample also yield this CDR3. V is TRBV9 and J is TRBJ2-5; D call uncertain. Germline-derived CDR1 and CDR2 are SGDLS and YYNGEE. The V end lost 0 bases, the J end lost 5 bases, and 17 bases lay between the germline ends. The CDR3 runs to 16 residues. The CDR3 loop reads CASSVGPRTALETQYF. In DNA form, the CDR3 reads TGTGCCAGCAGCGTAGGACCCAGGACGGCCCTTGAGACCCAGTACTTC.

The V gene is TRBV7-2, the J gene TRBJ2-1; tentative D call: TRBD2 (6 bases). Trimming shortened V by 6 bases and J by 3 bases, and 18 bases separated the two germline ends. CDR3 length: 16 residues. Germline CDR1 reads SGHTA; CDR2 reads FQGNSA. CDR3 amino acids: CASSPTRSGLYNEQFF. CDR3 DNA sequence: TGTGCCAGCAGTCCTACTCGGAGCGGGCTCTACAATGAGCAGTTCTTC.

This clone came up a few times. This may stem from a read error, because a much larger clone lies one nucleotide away. The chain links TRBV11-2 to TRBJ2-7; possibly TRBD1 for D (5 bases). The ends were cut back, 5 bases at V and 3 bases at J, with 11 bases in the middle. The germline V gene encodes CDR1 SGHAT and CDR2 FQNNGV. The CDR3 runs 13 residues. CDR3 protein: CASSQGVRYEQYF. CDR3 nucleotide sequence: TGTGCCAGCAGCCAAGGGGTGCGCTACGAGCAGTACTTC. Together with reference TRBV11-2 and TRBJ2-7, the CDR3 gives the full variable domain: EAGVAQSPRYKIIEKRQSVAFWCNPISGHATLYWYQQILGQGPKLLIQFQNNGVVDDSQLPKDRFSAERLKGVDSTLKIQPAKLEDSAVYLCASSQGVRYEQYFGPGTRLTVT.

This clone was picked up a small number of times. The chain couples TRBV7-9 to TRBJ2-5, with TRBD1 as a possible D gene (6 bases). Trimming left V 1 base short and J 5 bases short, with 11 bases between. The CDR3 is 14 residues long. Germline V gene data show CDR1 as SEHNR and CDR2 as FQNEAQ (reference sequence). The CDR3 loop is CASSLVYRDETQYF. CDR3 bases: TGTGCCAGCAGCTTAGTATACAGGGACGAGACCCAGTACTTC. Full variable domain (missing parts from reference TRBV7-9 and TRBJ2-5): DTGVSQNPRHKITKRGQNVTFRCDPISEHNRLYWYRQTLGQGPEFLTYFQNEAQLEKSRLLSDRFSAERPKGSFSTLEIQRTEQGDSAMYLCASSLVYRDETQYFGPGTRLLVL.